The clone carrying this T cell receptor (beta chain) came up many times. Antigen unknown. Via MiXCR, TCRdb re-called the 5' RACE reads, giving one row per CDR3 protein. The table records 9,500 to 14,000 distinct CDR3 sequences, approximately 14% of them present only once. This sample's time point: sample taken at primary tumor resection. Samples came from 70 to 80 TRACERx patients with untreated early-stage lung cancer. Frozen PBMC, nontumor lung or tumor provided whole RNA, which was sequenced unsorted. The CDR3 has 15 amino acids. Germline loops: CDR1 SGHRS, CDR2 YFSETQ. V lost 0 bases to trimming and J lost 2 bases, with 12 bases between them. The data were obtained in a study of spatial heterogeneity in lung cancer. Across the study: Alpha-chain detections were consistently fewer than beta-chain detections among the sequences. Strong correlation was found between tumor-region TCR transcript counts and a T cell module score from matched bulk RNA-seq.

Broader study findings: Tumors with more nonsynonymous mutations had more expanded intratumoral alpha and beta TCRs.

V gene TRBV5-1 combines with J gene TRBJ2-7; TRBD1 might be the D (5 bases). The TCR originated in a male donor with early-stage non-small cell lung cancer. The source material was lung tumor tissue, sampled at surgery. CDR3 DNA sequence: TGCGCCAGCAGCTTGGAGTTCACAGGACCCTACGAGCAGTACTTC. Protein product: CASSLEFTGPYEQYF.